This entry lists 29 T cell receptor beta chains sequenced from one sample in a study of response to subunit inactivated influenza vaccine. MiXCR, applied by TCRdb to the RT-PCR reads, yields one record per CDR3 protein. Among 150,000 to 200,000 distinct CDR3 sequences, around 9% were seen once, and the ten largest hold roughly 11%. The specimen comprised non-naive T cells sorted from PBMCs, sampled on the day of vaccination. The receptors were sampled from a man in his fifties who received an inactivated influenza vaccine.

This clonotype has a handful of counts. The rearrangement uses TRBV18 and TRBJ2-2; D gene ambiguous. CDR3 length equals 15 residues. Trimming took 0 bases from V and 5 from J, leaving 10 bases between them. Germline-derived CDR1 and CDR2 are KGHSH and LQKENI. In nucleotides, the CDR3 is TGTGCCAGCTCACCACCGAACAGACAAACCGGGGAGCTGTTTTTT. Amino acids: CASSPPNRQTGELFF.

This clonotype was counted a few times. The chain combines TRBV7-9 with TRBJ2-5; the D gene is possibly TRBD2 (6 bases). Germline CDR1 is SEHNR and CDR2 is FQNEAQ (reference sequence). V lost 3 bases and J lost 4, with 12 bases in between. The CDR3 runs 14 residues. The CDR3 sequence: CASSFLEGGETQYF. In nucleotides, the CDR3 is TGTGCCAGCAGCTTCCTGGAGGGAGGAGAGACCCAGTACTTC.

Only a few counts were recorded for this clonotype. This sequence joins TRBV20-1 and TRBJ2-1, with unresolved D. The CDR3 is made up of 16 amino acids. CDR1 DFQATT and CDR2 SNEGSKA come from the germline V gene (reference sequence). The ends were cut back, 0 bases at V and 0 bases at J, with 12 bases in the middle. The CDR3 reads CSARDLQVSSYNEQFF. The CDR3 DNA sequence: TGCAGTGCTAGAGATCTCCAAGTTAGCTCCTACAATGAGCAGTTCTTC.

CDR3 loop: CASTLEPQRADTQYF. The CDR3 region has the DNA TGTGCCAGCACCTTAGAGCCCCAGAGGGCAGATACGCAGTATTTT. V and J are TRBV5-5 and TRBJ2-3; weak D call: TRBD2 (5 bases). V was cut by 6 bases and J by 4 bases, with 18 bases left in between. CDR1 SGHKS and CDR2 YYEKEE come from the germline V gene (reference sequence). The CDR3 is 15 residues long.

The table lists this clonotype with many counts. The genes are TRBV28 and TRBJ2-7, with D possibly being TRBD2 (5 bases). The V end was cut by 10 bases, the J end by 3 bases, with 16 bases between. This CDR3 region has 13 residues. Germline V gene sequence: CDR1 MDHEN, CDR2 SYDVKM. CDR3 residues: CATGIPPSYEQYF. The CDR3 DNA reads as TGTGCCACCGGGATTCCACCCAGCTACGAGCAGTACTTC.

Worth noting for this clonotype: A much more abundant neighbour one base away suggests this may be a read error. The chain combines TRBV12-3 or TRBV12-4 with TRBJ2-1; 10 nucleotides match TRBD2. The CDR3 covers 15 residues. CDR3 bases: TGTGCCAGCAGTTCAGTAGCGGGAGGCAAGGATGAGCATTTCTTC. Its translation: CASSSVAGGKDEHFF.

The CDR3 DNA follows: TGCAGTGCTAGAGCTCCGGGACGAGGGACGGGAAACACCATATATTTT. The encoded protein is CSARAPGRGTGNTIYF. V is TRBV20-1 and J is TRBJ1-3; tentative D call: TRBD1 (5 bases). CDR1 DFQATT and CDR2 SNEGSKA come from the germline V gene (reference sequence). This CDR3 is 16 amino acids long. V shed 1 base and J shed 4 bases, with 17 bases lying between them.

This clonotype was detected many times. This chain joins TRBV20-1 and TRBJ1-5; the D gene is possibly TRBD1 (5 bases). The germline CDR1 and CDR2 sequences are DFQATT and SNEGSKA (reference sequence). The CDR3 sequence is 14 residues long. Trimming removed 6 bases from V and 6 bases from J, with 18 bases in between. The CDR3 loop is CSAHAGQVGQPQHF. Written as DNA, the CDR3 is TGCAGTGCCCACGCGGGGCAGGTCGGTCAGCCCCAGCATTTT.

This clonotype has a count of ten or more. The rearrangement links TRBV21-1 to TRBJ2-1. TRBV21-1 is a listed pseudogene. CDR3 length equals 16 residues. In DNA form, the CDR3 reads TGTGCCAGCAGCAAAGCGGTCAGGAGCTCCTACAATGAGCAGTTCTTC. It specifies CASSKAVRSSYNEQFF.

This rearrangement joins TRBV7-8 to TRBJ2-1; unclear D gene. The CDR3 extends over 13 amino acids. Germline values: CDR1 SGHVS, CDR2 FQNEAQ. Trimming removed 5 bases at V and 5 bases at J, with 10 bases between. The CDR3 region has the DNA TGTGCCAGCAGCGTAACAAAGAACAATGAGCAGTTCTTC. Translation: CASSVTKNNEQFF.

A few counts support this clonotype. The chain carries TRBV30 and TRBJ2-2; 8 positions agree with TRBD1. The CDR3 is 13 amino acids. The germline CDR1 and CDR2 sequences are GTSNPN and SVGIG (reference sequence). V was pared by 2 bases and J by 6 bases, with 2 bases of the junction left unmatched. This CDR3 is CAWSPDRAGELFF. CDR3 in DNA: TGTGCCTGGAGTCCGGACAGGGCCGGGGAGCTGTTTTTT.

The table lists this clonotype with many counts. V usage is TRBV11-2 and J usage is TRBJ2-1; 10 positions agree with TRBD2. Germline V gene data show CDR1 as SGHAT and CDR2 as FQNNGV. The J segment lost 4 bases and the V segment lost 2 bases, leaving 5 bases of the junction unmatched. This CDR3 region has 16 residues. CDR3 nucleotide sequence: TGTGCCAGCAGCTTATCTAGCGGGAGCTTTTACAATGAGCAGTTCTTC. This gives the protein CASSLSSGSFYNEQFF.

V and J are TRBV4-2 and TRBJ2-3; maybe TRBD1 (6 bases). The CDR3 sequence is 16 residues long. The germline gives CDR1 LGHNA, CDR2 YNFKEQ. V lost 0 bases and J 6 bases, leaving 16 bases between the germline ends. CDR3 residues: CASSQESWGQSDTQYF. The CDR3 DNA is TGTGCCAGCAGCCAAGAGTCCTGGGGGCAAAGCGATACGCAGTATTTT.

Many counts were recorded for this clonotype. The chain combines TRBV29-1 with TRBJ2-7; 9 bases align to TRBD1. This CDR3 is built from 14 residues. Trimming removed 7 bases from V and 7 bases from J; junction bases left unmatched: 14. The germline CDR1 and CDR2 sequences are SQVTM and ANQGSEA. This chain's CDR3 is CSARTGTGFREQYF. The CDR3 DNA sequence: TGCAGCGCCCGAACCGGGACAGGGTTTCGGGAGCAGTACTTC.

In its sample, this clonotype was seen a few times. The V and J genes are TRBV10-3 and TRBJ2-7, with 7 bases lining up with TRBD2. The J segment lost 3 bases and the V segment lost 9 bases, leaving 2 bases of the junction unmatched. From germline, CDR1 is ENHRY and CDR2 SYGVKD. The CDR3 sequence is 11 residues long. The CDR3 nucleotides are TGTGCCATTGGGACTAACTACGAGCAGTACTTC. It encodes CAIGTNYEQYF.

This sequence joins TRBV18 and TRBJ1-2; D unresolved. CDR3 length: 14 amino acids. Germline V CDR1 and CDR2: KGHSH, LQKENI. V lost 2 bases, J lost 2 bases, and 9 bases lay in between. CDR3 loop: CASSPSQTNYGYTF. The CDR3 DNA follows: TGTGCCAGCTCACCATCGCAGACGAACTATGGCTACACCTTC.

This clonotype occurred many times. The J gene is TRBJ2-5, the V gene TRBV24-1, with D unclear. V shed 3 bases and J shed 2 bases, with 9 bases lying between them. Germline V lookup: CDR1 KGHDR, CDR2 SFDVKD. The CDR3 has 14 residues. CDR3 loop: CATSDTQVQETQYF. The CDR3 nucleotides are TGTGCCACCAGTGATACCCAGGTACAAGAGACCCAGTACTTC.

This clonotype has ten or more counts. The V and J genes are TRBV24-1 and TRBJ2-1; D not resolved. The CDR3 has 13 amino acids. Trimming left V 2 bases short and J 9 bases short, with 10 bases between. Germline lookup yields CDR1 KGHDR and CDR2 SFDVKD. CDR3 residues: CATSDSFLGEQFF. CDR3 coding DNA: TGTGCCACCAGTGATTCTTTTTTAGGTGAGCAGTTCTTC.

This clonotype was counted only a few times. V usage is TRBV5-1 and J usage is TRBJ2-6; TRBD2 matches at 10 bases. The junction had 10 bases not matched to a gene; V was cut back by 0 bases and J by 4 bases. Germline lookup yields CDR1 SGHRS and CDR2 YFSETQ. The CDR3 consists of 19 residues. The DNA for the CDR3 is TGCGCCAGCAGCTTGGTTCAGCGGGGGGGCCTCACCGGGGCCAACGTCCTGACTTTC. The encoded protein is CASSLVQRGGLTGANVLTF. The complete variable domain, with remaining parts taken from reference TRBV5-1 and TRBJ2-6, reads KAGVTQTPRYLIKTRGQQVTLSCSPISGHRSVSWYQQTPGQGLQFLFEYFSETQRNKGNFPGRFSGRQFSNSRSEMNVSTLELGDSALYLCASSLVQRGGLTGANVLTFGAGSRLTVL.

V is TRBV20-1 and J is TRBJ1-5; D unresolved. The CDR3 contains 13 residues. Germline CDR1 is DFQATT and CDR2 is SNEGSKA (reference sequence). V was pared by 1 base and J by 3 bases, with 7 bases between. Here the CDR3 DNA reads TGCAGTGCTAGAGGGACTCACAATCAGCCCCAGCATTTT. This codes for CSARGTHNQPQHF.

The chain carries TRBV5-1 and TRBJ2-5, with unresolved D. Trimming removed 4 bases at V and 5 bases at J, with 18 bases between. CDR1 SGHRS and CDR2 YFSETQ come from the germline V gene. This CDR3 contains 15 residues. The CDR3 region has the DNA TGCGCCAGCAGCCCTGGTCCCCGCGTGGAGGAGACCCAGTACTTC. This codes for CASSPGPRVEETQYF.

The chain combines TRBV7-2 with TRBJ2-3; D call uncertain. Germline V gives CDR1 SGHTA, CDR2 FQGNSA. The CDR3 totals 15 residues. V was shortened by 2 bases and J by 4 bases, with 13 bases between the two germline ends. In DNA, the CDR3 is TGTGCCAGCAGCTTAAGAGACCAGCGTGCAGATACGCAGTATTTT. Translating it yields CASSLRDQRADTQYF.

The V and J genes are TRBV12-3 or TRBV12-4 and TRBJ1-5, with TRBD1 identical over 8 bases. CDR3 length: 15 amino acids. Trimming cost V 8 bases and J 0 bases; bases outside gene matches: 6. CDR3 sequence reads: CASQSGGSSNQPQHF. In DNA, the CDR3 is TGTGCCAGCCAATCAGGGGGCTCTAGCAATCAGCCCCAGCATTTT.

V is TRBV5-1 and J is TRBJ2-1, with 11 bases matching TRBD1. The CDR3 has 16 amino acids. Germline CDR1 is SGHRS and CDR2 is YFSETQ. V was clipped by 0 bases and J by 10 bases; unmatched bases: 9. The CDR3 region is CASSLGFRTGGYEQFF. The CDR3 bases are TGCGCCAGCAGCTTGGGCTTCAGGACAGGGGGCTACGAGCAGTTCTTC.

This clonotype occurred many times. The chain recombines TRBV5-1 with TRBJ2-1, with TRBD2 identical over 9 bases. Germline CDR1 is SGHRS and CDR2 is YFSETQ. V was pared by 4 bases and J by 1 base, with 6 bases of the junction left unmatched. The CDR3 extends over 16 amino acids. CDR3 DNA: TGCGCCAGCAGCGGGACGACTAGCGGATCCTACAATGAGCAGTTCTTC. This translates into CASSGTTSGSYNEQFF.

The V call is TRBV7-9, the J call TRBJ1-1; 10 nucleotides match TRBD1. The V and J ends lost 5 bases and 5 bases, in that order; junction bases with no gene match: 2. Germline values: CDR1 SEHNR, CDR2 FQNEAQ (reference sequence). The CDR3 length is 13 residues. As DNA, the CDR3 is TGTGCCAGCAGCGAGGGACAGGGGACTGAAGCTTTCTTT. This translates into CASSEGQGTEAFF.

This clonotype has ten or more counts. The genes are TRBV28 and TRBJ2-1, with D possibly TRBD1 on 5 matching bases. Per the germline V gene, CDR1 is MDHEN and CDR2 is SYDVKM. The CDR3 loop spans 15 amino acids. V lost 5 bases, J lost 6 bases, and 17 bases lay in between. CDR3: CASSLSQGVSNEQFF. The CDR3 DNA reads as TGTGCCAGCAGTCTTAGCCAAGGGGTGTCCAATGAGCAGTTCTTC.

This clonotype was recorded a few times. V gene TRBV11-2 combines with J gene TRBJ2-5, with a weak D call TRBD1 (6 bases). Germline lookup yields CDR1 SGHAT and CDR2 FQNNGV. Trimming shortened V by 1 base and J by 7 bases, and 22 bases separated the two germline ends. The CDR3 has 17 amino acids. The chain's CDR3 is CASSLVAGVNFAGTQYF. The DNA for the CDR3 is TGTGCCAGCAGCTTAGTGGCAGGGGTCAATTTCGCGGGGACCCAGTACTTC.

This clonotype was seen a few times. The chain has TRBV24-1 and TRBJ2-1, with 8 positions matching TRBD1. The germline CDR1 and CDR2 sequences are KGHDR and SFDVKD. This CDR3 comprises 14 residues. V gave up 7 bases and J gave up 4 bases; unmatched junction bases: 5. This chain's CDR3 is CATRGTGGYNEQFF. The CDR3 DNA reads as TGTGCCACCAGGGGGACAGGTGGATACAATGAGCAGTTCTTC.